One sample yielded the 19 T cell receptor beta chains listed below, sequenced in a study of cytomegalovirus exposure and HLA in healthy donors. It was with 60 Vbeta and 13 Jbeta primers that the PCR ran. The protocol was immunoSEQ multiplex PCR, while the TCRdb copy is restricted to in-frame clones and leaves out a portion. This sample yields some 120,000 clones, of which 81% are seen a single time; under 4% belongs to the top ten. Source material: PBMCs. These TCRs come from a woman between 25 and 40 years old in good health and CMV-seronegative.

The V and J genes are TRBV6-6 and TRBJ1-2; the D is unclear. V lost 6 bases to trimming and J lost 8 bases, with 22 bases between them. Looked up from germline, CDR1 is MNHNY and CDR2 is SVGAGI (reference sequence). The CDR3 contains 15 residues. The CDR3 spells CASRTTGRWAGGYTF. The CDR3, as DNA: TGTGCCAGCAGGACCACCGGGAGGTGGGCGGGGGGCTACACCTTC.

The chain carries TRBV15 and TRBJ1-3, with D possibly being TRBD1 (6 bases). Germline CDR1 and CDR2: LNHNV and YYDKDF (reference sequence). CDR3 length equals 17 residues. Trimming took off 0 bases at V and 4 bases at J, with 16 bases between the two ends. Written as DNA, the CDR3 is TGTGCCACCAGCAGAGATGTGGCAGGGGCAATAGGAAACACCATATATTTT. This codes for CATSRDVAGAIGNTIYF.

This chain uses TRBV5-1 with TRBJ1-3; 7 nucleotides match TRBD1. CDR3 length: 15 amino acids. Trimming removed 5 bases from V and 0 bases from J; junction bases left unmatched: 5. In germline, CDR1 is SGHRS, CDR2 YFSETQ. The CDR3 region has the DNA TGCGCCAGCAGTGCCGGGACAGTCTCTGGAAACACCATATATTTT. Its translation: CASSAGTVSGNTIYF.

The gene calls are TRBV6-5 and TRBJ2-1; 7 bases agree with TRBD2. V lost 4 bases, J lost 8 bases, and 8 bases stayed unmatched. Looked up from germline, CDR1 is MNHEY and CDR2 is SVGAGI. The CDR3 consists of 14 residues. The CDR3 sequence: CASSSRLATDEQFF. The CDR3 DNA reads TGTGCCAGCAGTTCCCGACTAGCTACTGATGAGCAGTTCTTC.

The CDR3 DNA sequence: TGTGCCAGTAGTCTGAGAGAGAACAGGGGGCAAGCGACCGTTTTCAGAACAGATACGCAGTATTTT. It translates to CASSLRENRGQATVFRTDTQYF. The chain carries TRBV19 and TRBJ2-3, with 9 bases identical to TRBD1. Germline V gene lookup returns CDR1 LNHDA and CDR2 SQIVND (reference sequence). The CDR3 spans 22 residues. After removal of 5 bases from V and 3 bases from J, the junction contained 27 bases not matched to a gene.

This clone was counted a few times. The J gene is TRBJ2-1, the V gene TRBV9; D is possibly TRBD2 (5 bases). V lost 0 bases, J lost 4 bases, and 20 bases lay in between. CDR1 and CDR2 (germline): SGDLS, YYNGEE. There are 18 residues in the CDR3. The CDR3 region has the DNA TGTGCCAGCAGCGTAGGAGTCTTCGGTGGGAGTGCTTACAATGAGCAGTTCTTC. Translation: CASSVGVFGGSAYNEQFF.

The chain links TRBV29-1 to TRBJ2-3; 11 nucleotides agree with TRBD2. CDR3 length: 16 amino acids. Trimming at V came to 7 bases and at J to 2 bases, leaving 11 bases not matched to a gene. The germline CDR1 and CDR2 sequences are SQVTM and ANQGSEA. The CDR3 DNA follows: TGCAGCGCCGCGGGACTAGCGGAAATTGTCACAGATACGCAGTATTTT. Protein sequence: CSAAGLAEIVTDTQYF.

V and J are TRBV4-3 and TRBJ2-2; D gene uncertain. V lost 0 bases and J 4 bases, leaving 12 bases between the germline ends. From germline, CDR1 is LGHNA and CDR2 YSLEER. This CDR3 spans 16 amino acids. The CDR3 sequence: CASSQDGLVRTGELFF. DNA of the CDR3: TGCGCCAGCAGCCAAGATGGCCTAGTCCGCACCGGGGAGCTGTTTTTT.

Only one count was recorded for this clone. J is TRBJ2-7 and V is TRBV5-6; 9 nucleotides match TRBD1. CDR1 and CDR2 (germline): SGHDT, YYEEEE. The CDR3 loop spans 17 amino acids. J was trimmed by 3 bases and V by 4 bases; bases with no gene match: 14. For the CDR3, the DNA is TGTGCCAGCAGCCCCCGGGACAGGGACGAATTGTTCTACGAGCAGTACTTC. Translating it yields CASSPRDRDELFYEQYF.

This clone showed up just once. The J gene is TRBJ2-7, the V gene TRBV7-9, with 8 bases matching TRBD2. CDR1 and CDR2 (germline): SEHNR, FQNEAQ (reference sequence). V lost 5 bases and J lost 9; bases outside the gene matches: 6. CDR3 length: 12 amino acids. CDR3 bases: TGTGCCAGCAGCCGCACTAGCGGCGGGCAGTACTTC. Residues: CASSRTSGGQYF. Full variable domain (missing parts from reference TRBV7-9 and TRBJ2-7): DTGVSQNPRHKITKRGQNVTFRCDPISEHNRLYWYRQTLGQGPEFLTYFQNEAQLEKSRLLSDRFSAERPKGSFSTLEIQRTEQGDSAMYLCASSRTSGGQYFGPGTRLTVT.

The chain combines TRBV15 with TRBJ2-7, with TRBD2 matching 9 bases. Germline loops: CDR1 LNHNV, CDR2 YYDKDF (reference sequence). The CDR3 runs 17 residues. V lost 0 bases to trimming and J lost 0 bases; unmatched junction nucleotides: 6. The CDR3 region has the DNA TGTGCCACCAGCAGAGAGGGACTAGCCGCCAGCTCCTACGAGCAGTACTTC. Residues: CATSREGLAASSYEQYF.

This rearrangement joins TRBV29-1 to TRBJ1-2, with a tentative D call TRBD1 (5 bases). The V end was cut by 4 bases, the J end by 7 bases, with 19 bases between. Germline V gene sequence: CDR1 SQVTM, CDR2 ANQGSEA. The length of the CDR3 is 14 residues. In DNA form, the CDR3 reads TGCAGCGTTGCACAGGCCCGTTTCCGAGTTGGCTACACCTTC. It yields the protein CSVAQARFRVGYTF.

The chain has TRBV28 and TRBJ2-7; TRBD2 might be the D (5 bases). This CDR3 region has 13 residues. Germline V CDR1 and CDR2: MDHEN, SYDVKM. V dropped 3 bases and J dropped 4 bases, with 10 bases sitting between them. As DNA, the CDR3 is TGTGCCAGCAGTTTGAGGGTTCCTTACGAGCAGTACTTC. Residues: CASSLRVPYEQYF.

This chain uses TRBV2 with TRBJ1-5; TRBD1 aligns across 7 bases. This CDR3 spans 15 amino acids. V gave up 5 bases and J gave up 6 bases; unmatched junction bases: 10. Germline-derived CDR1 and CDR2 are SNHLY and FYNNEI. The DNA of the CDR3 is TGTGCCAGCAGTTTAGACAGGGCGGGAGGTCAGCCCCAGCATTTT. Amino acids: CASSLDRAGGQPQHF.

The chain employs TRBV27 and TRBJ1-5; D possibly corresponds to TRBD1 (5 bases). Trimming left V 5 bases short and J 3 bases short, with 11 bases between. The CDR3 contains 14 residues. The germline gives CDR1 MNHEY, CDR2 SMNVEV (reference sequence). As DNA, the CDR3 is TGTGCCAGCAGTCCCCGGGGGTCCAATCAGCCCCAGCATTTT. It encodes CASSPRGSNQPQHF.

CDR3 protein: CASSEQGAGNTIYF. CDR3 in DNA: TGCGCCAGCAGTGAACAAGGGGCAGGAAACACCATATATTTT. The chain carries TRBV10-2 and TRBJ1-3; weak D call: TRBD1 (5 bases). V shed 3 bases and J shed 4 bases, with 10 bases lying between them. The CDR3 runs 14 residues. Germline V gene lookup returns CDR1 WSHSY and CDR2 SAAADI.

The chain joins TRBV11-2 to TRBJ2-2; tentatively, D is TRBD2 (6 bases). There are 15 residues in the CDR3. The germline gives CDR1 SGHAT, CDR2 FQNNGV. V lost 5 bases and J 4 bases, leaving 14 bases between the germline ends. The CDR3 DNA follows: TGTGCCAGCAGCCCTGGAGGGGTGCGCACCGGGGAGCTGTTTTTT. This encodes CASSPGGVRTGELFF.

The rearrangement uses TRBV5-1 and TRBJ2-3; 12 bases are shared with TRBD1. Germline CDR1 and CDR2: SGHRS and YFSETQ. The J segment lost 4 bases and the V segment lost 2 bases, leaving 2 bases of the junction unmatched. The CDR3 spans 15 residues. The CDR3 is CASSFGTGGADTQYF. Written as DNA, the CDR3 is TGCGCCAGCAGCTTCGGGACAGGGGGCGCAGATACGCAGTATTTT. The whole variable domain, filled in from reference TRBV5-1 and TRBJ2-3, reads KAGVTQTPRYLIKTRGQQVTLSCSPISGHRSVSWYQQTPGQGLQFLFEYFSETQRNKGNFPGRFSGRQFSNSRSEMNVSTLELGDSALYLCASSFGTGGADTQYFGPGTRLTVL.

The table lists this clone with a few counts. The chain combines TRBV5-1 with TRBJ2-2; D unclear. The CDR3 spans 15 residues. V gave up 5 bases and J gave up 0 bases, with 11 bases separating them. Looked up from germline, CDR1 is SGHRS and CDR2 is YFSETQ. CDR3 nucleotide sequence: TGCGCCAGCAGTCTGGGCTCGGCGAACACCGGGGAGCTGTTTTTT. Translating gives CASSLGSANTGELFF.